The rows below give T cell receptor beta chains drawn from one sample of a study of T cell repertoires in cytomegalovirus infection. TCRdb ran MiXCR on the reads and lists one entry per CDR3 protein. There are some 900,000 distinct CDR3 sequences in the sample; around a third occur only once, and approximately 13% lies in the top ten. The antigens for these receptors are not known. Sequencing was performed on cultured CD8+ T cells from PBMCs, taken from culture after CMV antigen stimulation. The receptors originated from a human donor in good health (CMV status not recorded). Some clones in this sample may be carry-over from other donors' samples. Both conserved end residues are trimmed from each CDR3.

TRBJ2-1 TRBV7-8 ASSLEGRTLYNEQF
TRBJ2-1 TRBV9 ASSVKGLGDEQF
TRBJ2-1 TRBV6-1 ASLDRGSGYNEQF
TRBJ2-1 TRBV19 ASTQAFSSYNEQF
TRBJ2-3 TRBV5-1 ASSLAVGLAGAYTDTQY
TRBJ2-2 TRBV18 ASLRQAGDGELF
TRBJ2-6 TRBV27 ASSLSVPGANVLT
TRBJ2-7 TRBV20-1 SARSDRGPYEQY
TRBJ1-2 TRBV4-3 ASSQRHEFFGYT
TRBJ2-1 TRBV12-3/TRBV12-4 ASSRFRNEQF
TRBJ2-5 TRBV7-9 ASSLPPQQGFRETQY
TRBJ2-3 TRBV4-1 ASSQWGGGSDTQY
TRBJ1-6 TRBV12-3/TRBV12-4 ASSLIQDFSYNSPLH
TRBJ2-7 TRBV12-3/TRBV12-4 ASSVPGQGASPWGEQY
TRBJ1-1 TRBV13 ASSGSEENTEAF
TRBJ2-3 TRBV27 ASTPQGTSTTDTQY
TRBJ2-2 TRBV5-5 ASSLTSGGAYTGELF
TRBJ1-1 TRBV4-1 ASSQGSTTEAF
TRBJ1-1 TRBV4-1 ASSQLGQGATEAF
TRBJ2-1 TRBV6-6 ASSYSAGPTYNEQF
TRBJ1-3 TRBV11-2 ASSLFRREERNTIY
TRBJ2-1 TRBV7-6 ASTVTGAGNEQF
TRBJ2-2 TRBV2 ASSASGGLPGELF
TRBJ1-1 TRBV23-1 ASSRPPGRISSEAF
TRBJ1-1 TRBV7-9 ASSNRQENTEAF
TRBJ2-6 TRBV7-6 ASSPMVPGANVLT
TRBJ2-6 TRBV7-8 ASSLEAGGAVGANVLT
TRBJ2-6 TRBV12-3/TRBV12-4 ASKNTPSGASGANVLT
TRBJ2-7 TRBV9 ASSAFTGGGEQY
TRBJ1-1 TRBV11-1 TSSFVVGTFRETEAF
TRBJ1-5 TRBV27 ASRTYREGLNQPQH
TRBJ2-3 TRBV4-1 ASSPGERGDTDTQY
TRBJ2-3 TRBV6-1 ASSDQLAGLTDTQY
TRBJ2-7 TRBV28 ASSLAVGTVEQY
TRBJ2-2 TRBV12-5 ASGLSTANTGELF
TRBJ1-1 TRBV7-9 ASSLPGQENTEAF
TRBJ1-4 TRBV11-2 ASSLGLRGAAEKLF
TRBJ2-2 TRBV4-1 ASSQIQGYTGELF
TRBJ1-2 TRBV27 ASSLSGSGVYGYT
TRBJ1-1 TRBV4-1 ASSQVPANTEAF
TRBJ1-2 TRBV7-9 ASSLGWDRGYT
TRBJ1-1 TRBV28 ASSYPPPAGTGEMNTEAF
TRBJ2-1 TRBV19 ASSIGGGVGEQF